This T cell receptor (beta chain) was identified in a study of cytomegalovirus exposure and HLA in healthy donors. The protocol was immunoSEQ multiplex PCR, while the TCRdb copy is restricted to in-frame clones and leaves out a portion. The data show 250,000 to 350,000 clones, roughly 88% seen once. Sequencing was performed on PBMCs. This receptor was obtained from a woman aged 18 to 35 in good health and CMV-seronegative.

The CDR3 region has the DNA TGTGCCAGCAGCTCAGGACAGGGCGGGAACACTGAAGCTTTCTTT. It translates to CASSSGQGGNTEAFF. The V call is TRBV5-6, the J call TRBJ1-1; 8 nucleotides match TRBD1. Germline assignment: CDR1 SGHDT and CDR2 YYEEEE. The CDR3 has 15 amino acids. The V gene end was trimmed by 3 bases and the J gene end by 1 base; junction bases not matched to a gene: 5.